This note documents a single T cell receptor (beta chain) sequence. What it recognizes is unknown. Germline-derived CDR1 and CDR2 are SGHVS and FNYEAQ. This CDR3 is 12 amino acids long. The V gene lost 3 bases and the J gene lost 5 bases, with 8 bases spanning the gap. A J-beta primer mix and a sample-barcoded 5' primer were used in a second PCR of about 6 to 12 cycles. The authors tagged each cDNA molecule using a template-switch adaptor with 12 random nucleotides. Sequencing yielded, for each sample, at least 2.5 million paired-end reads carrying CDR3. Using its own MiXCR run on the 5' RACE reads, TCRdb lists one record per CDR3 protein. The sample has hundreds of thousands of distinct CDR3 sequences, about 30% seen once; the top ten hold 15% to 17%. The data were taken from a study of blood T cells in healthy people across ages. Findings and limits, study-wide: Per million T cells, the diversity of TCR beta decreased roughly linearly as age advanced.

This chain joins TRBV7-6 and TRBJ2-7; D is undetermined. Sample: blood. The source of this sequence is a woman of 80 years or more in good health. For the CDR3, the DNA is TGTGCCAGCAGCTTTTTGACGGACGAGCAGTACTTC. The encoded protein is CASSFLTDEQYF.